This entry lists 2 T cell receptor beta chains sequenced from one sample in a study of T cells after yellow fever vaccination. TCRdb itself ran the 5' RACE reads through MiXCR, one entry per CDR3 protein. Counted here are 300,000 to 350,000 distinct CDR3 sequences, 3.5% to 4.5% occurring once; the ten biggest clones make up around 19%. The sequencing used PBMCs, collected 15 days after the yellow fever booster vaccination. These receptors originate from a man aged 18-30 years who received the YFV17D yellow fever vaccine.

This clonotype has just a few counts. V and J are TRBV4-3 and TRBJ2-1; 9 bases line up with TRBD2. Germline V gene data show CDR1 as LGHNA and CDR2 as YSLEER. Unmatched junction bases numbered 5, after V lost 0 bases and J lost 5 bases. There are 16 residues in the CDR3. The CDR3 DNA reads as TGCGCCAGCAGCCAAGATCAGGCGGGGGGGCACAATGAGCAGTTCTTC. Translating it yields CASSQDQAGGHNEQFF.

A single count supports this clonotype. A much larger clone differs from this one at a single base, so this may be a read error. This rearrangement joins TRBV7-6 to TRBJ2-3; the match to TRBD2 covers 7 bases. Per the germline V gene, CDR1 is SGHVS and CDR2 is FNYEAQ. CDR3 length: 16 residues. The CDR3 region is CDSSRRTSRATDTQYF. The CDR3, as DNA: TGTGACAGCAGCCGAAGGACTAGTAGGGCCACAGATACGCAGTATTTT.